This TCR beta chain was profiled in a study of tumor-infiltrating lymphocytes in primary liver carcinoma. The wider study: Surgical resection was the treatment these patients received for primary liver carcinoma.

V was clipped by 2 bases and J by 3 bases, with 10 bases between them. Germline V CDR1 and CDR2: MNHNY, SVGAGI (reference sequence). This CDR3 comprises 14 residues. The study extracted blood RNA from unsorted whole blood and also extracted germline DNA. Priming with a constant-region primer yielded TCR beta cDNA from approximately 500 ng total RNA. Generation of the TCR beta libraries relied on three nested multiplex PCR rounds using slightly modified ARM-PCR. Researchers ran the first two PCR rounds for 10 cycles each with TRBV1-TRBV30 forward primers and a C-beta reverse primer. TCRdb re-analysed the multiplex PCR reads in MiXCR, keeping a single row per CDR3 protein. Altogether over 250,000 distinct CDR3 sequences are present, roughly 60% being singletons, with the ten largest covering about a sixth. General study findings and limits: Tumors had a significantly higher top-250-clone fraction than blood (p = 0.039).

In regard to this clonotype: Its antigen is not known. This may stem from a read error, because a much larger clone lies one nucleotide away.

The receptor's source is a woman aged 30 to 39 with primary liver carcinoma and hepatitis B virus infection. The chain has TRBV6-6 and TRBJ1-1; no definite D call. What was sequenced was peripheral blood. The CDR3 here is CASSYDGMDTEAFF. The DNA of the CDR3 is TGTGCCAGCAGTTACGACGGAATGGACACTGAAGCTTTCTTT.